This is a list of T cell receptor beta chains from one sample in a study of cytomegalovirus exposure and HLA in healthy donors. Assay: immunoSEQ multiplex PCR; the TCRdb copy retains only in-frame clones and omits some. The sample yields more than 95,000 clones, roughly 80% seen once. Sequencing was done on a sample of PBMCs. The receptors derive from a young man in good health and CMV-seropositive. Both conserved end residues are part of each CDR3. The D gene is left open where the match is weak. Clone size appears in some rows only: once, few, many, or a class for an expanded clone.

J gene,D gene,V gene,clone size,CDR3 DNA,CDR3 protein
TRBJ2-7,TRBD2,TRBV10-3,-,TGTGCCATCAGTGGAACTAGCGGGAGGGGCTACGAGCAGTACTTC,CAISGTSGRGYEQYF
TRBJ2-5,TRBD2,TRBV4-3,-,TGCGCCAGCAGCCAAGATCTCACTAGCGGAGAGACCCAGTACTTC,CASSQDLTSGETQYF
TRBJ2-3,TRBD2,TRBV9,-,TGTGCCAGCTCCCTCTTAACTGGGACTAGCGGGGGAGATACGCAGTATTTT,CASSLLTGTSGGDTQYF
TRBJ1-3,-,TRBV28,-,TGTGCCAGCAGTCCTAACCCTGACAGGAAATATTTT,CASSPNPDRKYF
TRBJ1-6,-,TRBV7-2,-,TGTGCCAGCAGCTTACAGGGCAATTCACCCCTCCACTTT,CASSLQGNSPLHF
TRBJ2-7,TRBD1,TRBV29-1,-,TGCAGCGTTGATGAAGGACAGGGTCACGAGCAGTACTTC,CSVDEGQGHEQYF
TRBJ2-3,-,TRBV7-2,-,TGTGCCAGCAGCCCCGGGAGTGCGACAGATACGCAGTATTTT,CASSPGSATDTQYF
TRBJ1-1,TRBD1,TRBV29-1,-,TGCAGCGTTGGATTAACAGGGGGAGTAGGAGCTTTCTTT,CSVGLTGGVGAFF
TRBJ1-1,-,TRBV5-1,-,TGCGCCAGCAGCTTTAGCCCAATCATGAACACTGAAGCTTTCTTT,CASSFSPIMNTEAFF
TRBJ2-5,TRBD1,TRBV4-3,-,TGCGCCAGCAGCACTGGACAGGGACAGTCAGAGACCCAGTACTTC,CASSTGQGQSETQYF
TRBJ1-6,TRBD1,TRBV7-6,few,TGTGCCAGCAGCCCACAGGGGGGTGGTTCACCCCTCCACTTT,CASSPQGGGSPLHF
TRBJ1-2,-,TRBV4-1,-,TGCGCCAGCAGCCAAGAATTTCCGGGATACTATGGCTACACCTTC,CASSQEFPGYYGYTF
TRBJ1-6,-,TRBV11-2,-,TGTGCCAGCAGCTATACAGGGAGGGATTCACCCCTCCACTTT,CASSYTGRDSPLHF
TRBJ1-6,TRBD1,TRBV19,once,TGTGCCAGTAGTTTTCGGACAGGGAACTCCTATAATTCACCCCTCCACTTT,CASSFRTGNSYNSPLHF
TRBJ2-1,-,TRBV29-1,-,TGCAGCGTTCCCCAGGCTAACAATGAGCAGTTCTTC,CSVPQANNEQFF
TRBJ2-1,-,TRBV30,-,TGTGCCTGGAACAGGGTGGGGTCAGACAATGAGCAGTTCTTC,CAWNRVGSDNEQFF
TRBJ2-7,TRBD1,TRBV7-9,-,TGTGCCAGCAGCTTAGGACAGGGCAGCGACGAGCAGTACTTC,CASSLGQGSDEQYF
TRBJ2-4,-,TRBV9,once,TGTGCCAGCAGCAAAACCGGACGGACAGAGAACATTCAGTACTTC,CASSKTGRTENIQYF
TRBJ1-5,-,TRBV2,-,TGTGCCAGCAGTGAAGTTGGCAGGGTGGGTTATCAGCCCCAGCATTTT,CASSEVGRVGYQPQHF